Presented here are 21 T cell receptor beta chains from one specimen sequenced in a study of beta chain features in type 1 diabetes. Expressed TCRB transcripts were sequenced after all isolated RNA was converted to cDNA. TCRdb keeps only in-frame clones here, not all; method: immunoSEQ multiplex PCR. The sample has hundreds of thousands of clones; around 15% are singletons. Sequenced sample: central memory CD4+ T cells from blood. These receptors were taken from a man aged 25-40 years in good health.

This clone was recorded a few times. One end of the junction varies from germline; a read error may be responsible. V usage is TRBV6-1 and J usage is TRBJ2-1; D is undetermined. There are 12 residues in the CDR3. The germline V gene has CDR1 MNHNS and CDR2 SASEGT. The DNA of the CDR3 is TGTGCCAGCAGGGAAGGAGAGCGTGCGCAGTTCTTC. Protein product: CASREGERAQFF.

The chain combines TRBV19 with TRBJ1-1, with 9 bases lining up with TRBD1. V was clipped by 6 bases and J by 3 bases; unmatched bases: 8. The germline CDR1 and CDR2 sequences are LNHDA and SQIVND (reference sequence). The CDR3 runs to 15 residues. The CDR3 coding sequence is TGTGCCAGTAGCCCTGGACAGGGGCGATACACTGAAGCTTTCTTT. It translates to CASSPGQGRYTEAFF.

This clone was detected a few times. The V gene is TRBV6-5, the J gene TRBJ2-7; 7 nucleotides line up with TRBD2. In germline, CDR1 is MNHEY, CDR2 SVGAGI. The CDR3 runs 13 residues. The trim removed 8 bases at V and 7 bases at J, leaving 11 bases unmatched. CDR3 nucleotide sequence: TGTGCCAGCTCCCCCCGGGGGGATAGTGAGCAGTACGTC. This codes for CASSPRGDSEQYV.

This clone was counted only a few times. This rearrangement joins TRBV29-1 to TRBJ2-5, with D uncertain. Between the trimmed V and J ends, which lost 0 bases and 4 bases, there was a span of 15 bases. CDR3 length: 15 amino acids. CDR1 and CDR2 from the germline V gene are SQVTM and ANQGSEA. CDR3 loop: CSVEDRWGRGETQYF. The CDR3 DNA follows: TGCAGCGTTGAAGATCGATGGGGTCGTGGAGAGACCCAGTACTTC.

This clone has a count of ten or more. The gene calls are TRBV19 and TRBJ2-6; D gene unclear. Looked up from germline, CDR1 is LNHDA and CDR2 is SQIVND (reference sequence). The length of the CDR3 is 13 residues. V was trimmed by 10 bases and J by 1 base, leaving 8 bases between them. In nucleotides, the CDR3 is TGTGCCACGAGGATTTCTGGGGCCAACGTCCTGACTTTC. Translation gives CATRISGANVLTF.

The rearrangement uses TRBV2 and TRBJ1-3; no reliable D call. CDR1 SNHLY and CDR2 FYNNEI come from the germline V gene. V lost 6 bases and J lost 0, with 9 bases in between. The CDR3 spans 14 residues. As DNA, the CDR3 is TGTGCCAGCAGCGACACTTACTCTGGAAACACCATATATTTT. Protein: CASSDTYSGNTIYF. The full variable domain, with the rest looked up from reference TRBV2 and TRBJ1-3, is EPEVTQTPSHQVTQMGQEVILRCVPISNHLYFYWYRQILGQKVEFLVSFYNNEISEKSEIFDDQFSVERPDGSNFTLKIRSTKLEDSAMYFCASSDTYSGNTIYFGEGSWLTVV.

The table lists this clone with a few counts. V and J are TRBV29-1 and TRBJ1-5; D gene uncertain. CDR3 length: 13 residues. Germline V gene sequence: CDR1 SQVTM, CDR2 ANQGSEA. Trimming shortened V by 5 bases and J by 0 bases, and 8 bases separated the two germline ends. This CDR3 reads CSVQENSNQPQHF. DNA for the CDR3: TGCAGCGTTCAGGAAAATAGCAATCAGCCCCAGCATTTT.

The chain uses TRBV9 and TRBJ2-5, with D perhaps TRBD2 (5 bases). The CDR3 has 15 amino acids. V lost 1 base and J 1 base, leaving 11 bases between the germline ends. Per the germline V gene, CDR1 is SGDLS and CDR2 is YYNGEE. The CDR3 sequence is CASSVLASSQETQYF. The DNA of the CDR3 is TGTGCCAGCAGCGTACTGGCTAGCTCCCAAGAGACCCAGTACTTC.

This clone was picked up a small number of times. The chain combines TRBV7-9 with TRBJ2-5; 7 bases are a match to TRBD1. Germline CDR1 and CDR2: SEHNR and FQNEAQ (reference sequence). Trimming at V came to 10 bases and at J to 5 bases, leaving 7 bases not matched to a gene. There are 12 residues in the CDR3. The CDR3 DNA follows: TGTGCCATCGGGACAGTCGCGGAGACCCAGTACTTC. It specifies CAIGTVAETQYF.

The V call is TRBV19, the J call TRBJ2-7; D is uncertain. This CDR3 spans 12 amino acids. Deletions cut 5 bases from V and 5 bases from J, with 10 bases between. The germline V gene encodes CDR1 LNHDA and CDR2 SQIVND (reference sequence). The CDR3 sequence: CASSLSYNEQYV. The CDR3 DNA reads TGTGCCAGTAGTTTATCGTATAACGAGCAGTACGTC.

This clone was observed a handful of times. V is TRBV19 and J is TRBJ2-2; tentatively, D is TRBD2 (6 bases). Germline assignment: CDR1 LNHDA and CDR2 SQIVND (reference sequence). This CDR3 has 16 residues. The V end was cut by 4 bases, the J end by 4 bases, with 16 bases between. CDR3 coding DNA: TGTGCCAGTAGTAAGGCGGTTACGGGACTCACCGGGGAGCTGTTTTTT. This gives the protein CASSKAVTGLTGELFF. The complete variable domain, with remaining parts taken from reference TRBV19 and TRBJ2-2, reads DGGITQSPKYLFRKEGQNVTLSCEQNLNHDAMYWYRQDPGQGLRLIYYSQIVNDFQKGDIAEGYSVSREKKESFPLTVTSAQKNPTAFYLCASSKAVTGLTGELFFGEGSRLTVL.

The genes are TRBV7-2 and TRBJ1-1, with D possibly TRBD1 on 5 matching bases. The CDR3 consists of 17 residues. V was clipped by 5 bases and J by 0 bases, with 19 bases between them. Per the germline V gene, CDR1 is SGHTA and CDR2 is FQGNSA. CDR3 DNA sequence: TGTGCCAGCAGCCGCCGGGGCAGCGAAATTATGAACACTGAAGCTTTCTTT. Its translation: CASSRRGSEIMNTEAFF. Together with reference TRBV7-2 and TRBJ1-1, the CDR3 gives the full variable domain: GAGVSQSPSNKVTEKGKDVELRCDPISGHTALYWYRQSLGQGLEFLIYFQGNSAPDKSGLPSDRFSAERTGGSVSTLTIQRTQQEDSAVYLCASSRRGSEIMNTEAFFGQGTRLTVV.

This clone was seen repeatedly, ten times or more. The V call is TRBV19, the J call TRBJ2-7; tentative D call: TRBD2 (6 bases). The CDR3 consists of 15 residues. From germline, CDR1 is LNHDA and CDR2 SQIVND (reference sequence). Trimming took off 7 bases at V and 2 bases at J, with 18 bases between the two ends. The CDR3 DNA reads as TGTGCCAGTATTGTTAAGGTAGCGGAACCCTACGAGCAGTACGTC. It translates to CASIVKVAEPYEQYV.

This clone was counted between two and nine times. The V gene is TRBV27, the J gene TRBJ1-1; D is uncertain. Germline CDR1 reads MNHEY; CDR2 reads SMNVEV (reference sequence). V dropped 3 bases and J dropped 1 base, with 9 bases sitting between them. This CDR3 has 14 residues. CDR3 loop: CASSFSPANTEAFF. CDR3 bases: TGTGCCAGCAGTTTTTCCCCGGCGAACACTGAAGCTTTCTTT.

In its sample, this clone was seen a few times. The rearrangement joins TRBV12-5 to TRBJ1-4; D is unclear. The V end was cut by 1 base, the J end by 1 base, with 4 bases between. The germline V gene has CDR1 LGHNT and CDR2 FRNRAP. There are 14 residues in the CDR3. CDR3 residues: CASGLGLTNEKLFF. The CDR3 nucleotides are TGTGCTAGTGGTTTGGGACTAACTAATGAAAAACTGTTTTTT.

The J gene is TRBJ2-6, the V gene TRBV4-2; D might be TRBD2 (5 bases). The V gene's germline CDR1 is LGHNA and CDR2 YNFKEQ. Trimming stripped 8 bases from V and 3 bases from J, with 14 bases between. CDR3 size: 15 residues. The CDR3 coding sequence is TGTGCCAGCTCACCAAACGAGGGTGGGGCCAACGTCCTGACTTTC. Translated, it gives CASSPNEGGANVLTF.

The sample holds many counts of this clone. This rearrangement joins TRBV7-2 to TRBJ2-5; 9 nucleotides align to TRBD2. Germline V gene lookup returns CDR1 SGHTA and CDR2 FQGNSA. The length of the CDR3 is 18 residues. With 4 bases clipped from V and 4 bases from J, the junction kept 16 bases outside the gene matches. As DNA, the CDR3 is TGTGCCAGCAGCTCAGCCCCACCTAGCGGGGCCCGCGGAGAGACCCAGTACTTC. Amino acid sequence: CASSSAPPSGARGETQYF.

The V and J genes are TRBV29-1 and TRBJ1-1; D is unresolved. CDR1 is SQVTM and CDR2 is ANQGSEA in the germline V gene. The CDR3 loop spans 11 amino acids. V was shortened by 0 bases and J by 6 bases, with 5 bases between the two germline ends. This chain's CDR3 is CSVEDGAEAFF. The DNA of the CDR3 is TGCAGCGTTGAAGATGGCGCTGAAGCTTTCTTT.

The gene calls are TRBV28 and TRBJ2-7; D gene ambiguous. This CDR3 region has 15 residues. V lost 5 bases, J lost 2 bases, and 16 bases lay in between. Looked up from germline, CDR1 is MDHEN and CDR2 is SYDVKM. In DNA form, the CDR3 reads TGTGCCAGCAGTCCCACAATGGGTGGTGCCTACGAGCAGTACGTC. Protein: CASSPTMGGAYEQYV.

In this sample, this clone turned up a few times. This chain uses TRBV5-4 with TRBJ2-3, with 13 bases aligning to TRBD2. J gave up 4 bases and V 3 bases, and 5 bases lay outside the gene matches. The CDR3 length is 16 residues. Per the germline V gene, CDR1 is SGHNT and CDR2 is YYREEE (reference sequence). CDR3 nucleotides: TGTGCCAGCAGCTGGACGACTAGCGGGGGGTCAGATACGCAGTATTTT. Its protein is CASSWTTSGGSDTQYF.

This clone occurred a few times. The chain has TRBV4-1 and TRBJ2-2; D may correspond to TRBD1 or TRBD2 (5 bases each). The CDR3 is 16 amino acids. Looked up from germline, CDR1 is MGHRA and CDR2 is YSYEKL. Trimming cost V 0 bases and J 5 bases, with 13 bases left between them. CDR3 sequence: CASSQDMGRRTGELFF. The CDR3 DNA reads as TGCGCCAGCAGCCAAGATATGGGACGGCGGACCGGGGAGCTGTTTTTT.